This TCR beta chain is drawn from a study of blood T cell repertoires in COVID-19. Under the authors' procedure: Counts of nucleated cells, estimated from reference gene primer amplification, were obtained. TCRdb's copy holds only in-frame clones and misses some; the assay was immunoSEQ multiplex PCR. V, J and clone size are taken as reported in that table, and D and trimming were inferred from the DNA itself. The table includes approximately 460,000 clones, about 88% detected once. In Seattle, patients joined the study during active infection and were tracked longitudinally. CDR1 and CDR2 (germline): LNHDA, SQIVND (reference sequence). V gave up 8 bases and J gave up 12 bases; unmatched junction bases: 9. The CDR3 is 14 residues long.

The receptor's source is a man aged 18 to 35 with COVID-19, enrolled during active disease. Material: peripheral blood. V is TRBV19 and J is TRBJ2-3; TRBD2 matches 15 bases. This CDR3 reads CASGGLAGGSQQYF. Here the CDR3 DNA reads TGTGCCAGTGGGGGACTAGCGGGAGGTTCTCAACAGTATTTT.